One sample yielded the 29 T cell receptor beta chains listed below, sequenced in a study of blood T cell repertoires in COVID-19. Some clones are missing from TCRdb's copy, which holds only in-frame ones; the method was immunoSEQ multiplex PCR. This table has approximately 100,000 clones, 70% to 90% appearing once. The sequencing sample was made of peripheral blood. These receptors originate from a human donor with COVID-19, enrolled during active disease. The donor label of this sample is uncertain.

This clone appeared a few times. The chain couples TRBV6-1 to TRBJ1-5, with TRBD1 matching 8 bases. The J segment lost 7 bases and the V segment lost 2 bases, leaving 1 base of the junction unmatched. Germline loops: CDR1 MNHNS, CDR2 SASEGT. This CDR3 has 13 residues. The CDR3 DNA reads TGTGCCAGCAGTGAACACAGGGGGCAGCCCCAGCATTTT. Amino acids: CASSEHRGQPQHF.

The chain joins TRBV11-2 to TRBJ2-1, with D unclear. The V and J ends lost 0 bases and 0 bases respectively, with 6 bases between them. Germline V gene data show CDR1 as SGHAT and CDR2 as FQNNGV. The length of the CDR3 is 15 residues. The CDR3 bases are TGTGCCAGCAGCTTAGAGCGGAGCTCCTACAATGAGCAGTTCTTC. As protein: CASSLERSSYNEQFF.

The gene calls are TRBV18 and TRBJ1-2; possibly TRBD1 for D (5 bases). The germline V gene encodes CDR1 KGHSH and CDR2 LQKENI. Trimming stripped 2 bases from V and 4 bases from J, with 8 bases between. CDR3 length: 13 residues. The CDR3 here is CASSPGGVYGYTF. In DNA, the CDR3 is TGTGCCAGCTCACCAGGGGGGGTCTATGGCTACACCTTC.

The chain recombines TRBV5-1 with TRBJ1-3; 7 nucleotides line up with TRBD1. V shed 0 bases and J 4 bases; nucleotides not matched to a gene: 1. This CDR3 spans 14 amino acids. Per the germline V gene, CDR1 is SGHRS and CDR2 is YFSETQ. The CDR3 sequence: CASSLGTGGNTIYF. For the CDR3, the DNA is TGCGCCAGCAGCTTGGGGACAGGCGGAAACACCATATATTTT.

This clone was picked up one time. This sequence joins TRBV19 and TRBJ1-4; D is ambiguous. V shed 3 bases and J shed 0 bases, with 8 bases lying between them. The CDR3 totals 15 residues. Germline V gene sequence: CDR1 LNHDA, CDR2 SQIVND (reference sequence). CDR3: CASSIYSSTNEKLFF. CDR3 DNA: TGTGCCAGTAGTATCTACTCGTCAACTAATGAAAAACTGTTTTTT.

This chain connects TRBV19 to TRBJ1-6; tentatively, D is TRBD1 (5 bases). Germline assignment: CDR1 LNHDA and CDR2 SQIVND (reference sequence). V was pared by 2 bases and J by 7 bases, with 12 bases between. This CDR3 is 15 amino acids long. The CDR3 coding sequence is TGTGCCAGTAGTATATTAACAGGCAGGAATTCACCCCTCCACTTT. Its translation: CASSILTGRNSPLHF.

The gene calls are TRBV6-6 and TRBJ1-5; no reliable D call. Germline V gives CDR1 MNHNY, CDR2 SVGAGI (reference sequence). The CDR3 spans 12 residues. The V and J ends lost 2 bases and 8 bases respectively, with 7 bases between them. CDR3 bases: TGTGCCAGCAGTTACGGGCTAAAGCCCCAGCATTTT. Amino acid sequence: CASSYGLKPQHF.

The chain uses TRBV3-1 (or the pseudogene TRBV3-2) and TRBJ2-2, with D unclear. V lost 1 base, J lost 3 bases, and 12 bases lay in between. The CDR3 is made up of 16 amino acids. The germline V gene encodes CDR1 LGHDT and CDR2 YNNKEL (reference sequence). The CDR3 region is CASSQGGLRDTGELFF. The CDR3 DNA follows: TGTGCCAGCAGCCAAGGCGGCTTACGGGACACCGGGGAGCTGTTTTTT.

The CDR3 DNA reads as TGTGCCAGCTCCCGGGGGGTCATCAGCTCTGGAAACACCATATATTTT. Translating it yields CASSRGVISSGNTIYF. V is TRBV18 and J is TRBJ1-3; perhaps TRBD1 as D (5 bases). In germline, CDR1 is KGHSH, CDR2 LQKENI. There are 16 residues in the CDR3. V lost 6 bases to trimming and J lost 0 bases, with 15 bases between them. The variable domain in full, with the rest retrieved from reference TRBV18 and TRBJ1-3, is NAGVMQNPRHLVRRRGQEARLRCSPMKGHSHVYWYRQLPEEGLKFMVYLQKENIIDESGMPKERFSAEFPKEGPSILRIQQVVRGDSAAYFCASSRGVISSGNTIYFGEGSWLTVV.

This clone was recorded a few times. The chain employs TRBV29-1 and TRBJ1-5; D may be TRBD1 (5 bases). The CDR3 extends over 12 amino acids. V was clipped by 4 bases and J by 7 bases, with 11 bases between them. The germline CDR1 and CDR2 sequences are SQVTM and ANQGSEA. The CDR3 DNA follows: TGCAGCGTTGGGTGGGGACTCCAGCCCCAGCATTTT. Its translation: CSVGWGLQPQHF.

CDR3 DNA sequence: TGTGCCAGCAGCGTAGAGGGGCTCCACACTGAAGCTTTCTTT. It specifies CASSVEGLHTEAFF. The rearrangement uses TRBV9 and TRBJ1-1; maybe TRBD1 (5 bases). With 0 bases removed from V and 3 bases from J, the gap between germline ends came to 9 bases. Germline V gene lookup returns CDR1 SGDLS and CDR2 YYNGEE. This CDR3 is built from 14 residues. Combining the CDR3 with reference TRBV9 and TRBJ1-1 gives the whole variable domain DSGVTQTPKHLITATGQRVTLRCSPRSGDLSVYWYQQSLDQGLQFLIQYYNGEERAKGNILERFSAQQFPDLHSELNLSSLELGDSALYFCASSVEGLHTEAFFGQGTRLTVV.

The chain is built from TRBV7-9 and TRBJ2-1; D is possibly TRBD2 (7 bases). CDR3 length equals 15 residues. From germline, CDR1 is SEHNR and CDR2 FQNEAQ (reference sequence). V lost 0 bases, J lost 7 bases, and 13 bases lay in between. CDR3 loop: CASSLARGAGNEQFF. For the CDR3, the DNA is TGTGCCAGCAGCTTAGCCCGGGGGGCGGGGAATGAGCAGTTCTTC. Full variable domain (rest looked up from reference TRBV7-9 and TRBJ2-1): DTGVSQNPRHKITKRGQNVTFRCDPISEHNRLYWYRQTLGQGPEFLTYFQNEAQLEKSRLLSDRFSAERPKGSFSTLEIQRTEQGDSAMYLCASSLARGAGNEQFFGPGTRLTVL.

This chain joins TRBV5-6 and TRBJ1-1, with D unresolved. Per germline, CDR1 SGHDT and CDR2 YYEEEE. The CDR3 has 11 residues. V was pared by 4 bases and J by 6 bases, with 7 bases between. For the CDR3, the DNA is TGTGCCAGCAGCCGACACGCTGAAGCTTTCTTT. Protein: CASSRHAEAFF.

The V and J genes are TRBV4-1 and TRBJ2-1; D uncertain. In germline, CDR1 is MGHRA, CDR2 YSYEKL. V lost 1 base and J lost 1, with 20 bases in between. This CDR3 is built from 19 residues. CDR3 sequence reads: CASSQAVRTLRVSYNEQFF. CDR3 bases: TGCGCCAGCAGCCAAGCTGTTCGTACCCTAAGAGTTTCCTACAATGAGCAGTTCTTC.

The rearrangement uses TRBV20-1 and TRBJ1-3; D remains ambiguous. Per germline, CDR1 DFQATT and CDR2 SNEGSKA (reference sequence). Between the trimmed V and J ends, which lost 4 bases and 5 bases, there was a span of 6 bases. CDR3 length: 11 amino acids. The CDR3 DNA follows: TGCAGTGCTACAGTCAGAAACACCATATATTTT. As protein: CSATVRNTIYF.

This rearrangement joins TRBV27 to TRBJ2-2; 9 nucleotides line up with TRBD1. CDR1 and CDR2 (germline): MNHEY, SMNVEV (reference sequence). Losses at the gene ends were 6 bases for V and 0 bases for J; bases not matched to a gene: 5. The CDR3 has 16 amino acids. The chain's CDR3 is CASRKGQGTNTGELFF. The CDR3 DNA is TGTGCCAGCAGGAAGGGACAGGGTACGAACACCGGGGAGCTGTTTTTT.

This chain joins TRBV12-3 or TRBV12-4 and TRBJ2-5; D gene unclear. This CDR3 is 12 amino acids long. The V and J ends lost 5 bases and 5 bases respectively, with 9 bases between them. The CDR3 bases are TGTGCCAGCAGTCTAACTTTGGAGACCCAGTACTTC. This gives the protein CASSLTLETQYF.

CDR3 nucleotide sequence: TGTGCCAGTAGTATTTCATCGGACACTGAAGCTTTCTTT. Translated: CASSISSDTEAFF. The V and J genes are TRBV19 and TRBJ1-1; D is unclear. The germline gives CDR1 LNHDA, CDR2 SQIVND (reference sequence). Trimming removed 3 bases at V and 3 bases at J, with 8 bases between. This CDR3 has 13 amino acids.

In DNA, the CDR3 is TGTGCCAGCAGGAAGGGCCCGGGGATGGACACCATATATTTT. As protein: CASRKGPGMDTIYF. The chain recombines TRBV2 with TRBJ1-3; unclear D gene. Germline-derived CDR1 and CDR2 are SNHLY and FYNNEI. This CDR3 has 14 amino acids. Deletions cut 6 bases from V and 8 bases from J, with 17 bases between.

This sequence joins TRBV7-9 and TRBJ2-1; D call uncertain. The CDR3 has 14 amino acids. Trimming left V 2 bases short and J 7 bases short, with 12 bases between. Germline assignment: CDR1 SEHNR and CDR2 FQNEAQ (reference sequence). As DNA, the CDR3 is TGTGCCAGCAGCTTACGGAGTGCGGCGAATGAGCAGTTCTTC. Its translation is CASSLRSAANEQFF. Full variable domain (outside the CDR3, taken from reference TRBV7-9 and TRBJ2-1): DTGVSQNPRHKITKRGQNVTFRCDPISEHNRLYWYRQTLGQGPEFLTYFQNEAQLEKSRLLSDRFSAERPKGSFSTLEIQRTEQGDSAMYLCASSLRSAANEQFFGPGTRLTVL.

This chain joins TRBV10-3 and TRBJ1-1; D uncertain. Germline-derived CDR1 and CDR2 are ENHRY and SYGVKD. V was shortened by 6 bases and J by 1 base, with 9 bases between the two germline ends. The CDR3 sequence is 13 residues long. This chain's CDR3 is CAISLLQNTEAFF. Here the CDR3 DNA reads TGTGCCATCAGCCTGTTACAGAACACTGAAGCTTTCTTT.

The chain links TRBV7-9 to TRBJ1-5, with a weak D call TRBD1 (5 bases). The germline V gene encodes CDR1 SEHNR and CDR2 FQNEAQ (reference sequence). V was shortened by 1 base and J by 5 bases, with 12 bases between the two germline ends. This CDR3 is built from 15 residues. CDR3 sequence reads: CASSLGPEGYQPQHF. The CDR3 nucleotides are TGTGCCAGCAGCTTAGGACCGGAGGGGTATCAGCCCCAGCATTTT.

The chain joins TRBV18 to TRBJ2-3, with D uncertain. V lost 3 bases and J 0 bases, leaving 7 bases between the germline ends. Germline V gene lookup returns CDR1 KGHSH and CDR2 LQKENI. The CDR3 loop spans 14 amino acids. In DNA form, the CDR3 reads TGTGCCAGCTCACCGGGCAGAAGCACAGATACGCAGTATTTT. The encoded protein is CASSPGRSTDTQYF. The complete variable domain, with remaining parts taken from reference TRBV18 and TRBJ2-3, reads NAGVMQNPRHLVRRRGQEARLRCSPMKGHSHVYWYRQLPEEGLKFMVYLQKENIIDESGMPKERFSAEFPKEGPSILRIQQVVRGDSAAYFCASSPGRSTDTQYFGPGTRLTVL.

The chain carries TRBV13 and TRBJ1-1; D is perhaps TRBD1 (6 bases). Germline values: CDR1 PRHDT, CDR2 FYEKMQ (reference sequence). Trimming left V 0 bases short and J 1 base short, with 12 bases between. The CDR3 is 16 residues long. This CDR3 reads CASSLGGGGGNTEAFF. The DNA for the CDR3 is TGTGCCAGCAGCTTAGGAGGGGGAGGGGGGAACACTGAAGCTTTCTTT.

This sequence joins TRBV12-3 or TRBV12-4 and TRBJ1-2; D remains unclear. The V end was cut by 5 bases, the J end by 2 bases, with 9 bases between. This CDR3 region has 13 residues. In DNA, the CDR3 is TGTGCCAGCAGTCCTGGTAGAAACTATGGCTACACCTTC. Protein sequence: CASSPGRNYGYTF.

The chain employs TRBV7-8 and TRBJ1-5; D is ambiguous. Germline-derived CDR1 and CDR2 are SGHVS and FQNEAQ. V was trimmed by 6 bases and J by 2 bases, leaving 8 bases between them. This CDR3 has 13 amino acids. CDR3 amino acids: CASSFRGNQPQHF. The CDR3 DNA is TGTGCCAGCAGTTTTCGGGGCAATCAGCCCCAGCATTTT. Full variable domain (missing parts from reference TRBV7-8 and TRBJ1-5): GAGVSQSPRYKVAKRGQDVALRCDPISGHVSLFWYQQALGQGPEFLTYFQNEAQLDKSGLPSDRFFAERPEGSVSTLKIQRTQQEDSAVYLCASSFRGNQPQHFGDGTRLSIL.

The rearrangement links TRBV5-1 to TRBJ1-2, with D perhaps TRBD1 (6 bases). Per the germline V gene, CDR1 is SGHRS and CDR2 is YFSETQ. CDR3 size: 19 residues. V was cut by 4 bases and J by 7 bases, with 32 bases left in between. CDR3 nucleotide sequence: TGCGCCAGCAGCCATGGGTTTGTAGGGCGGAGCCCGACCAGGGGTGGCTACACCTTC. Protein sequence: CASSHGFVGRSPTRGGYTF.

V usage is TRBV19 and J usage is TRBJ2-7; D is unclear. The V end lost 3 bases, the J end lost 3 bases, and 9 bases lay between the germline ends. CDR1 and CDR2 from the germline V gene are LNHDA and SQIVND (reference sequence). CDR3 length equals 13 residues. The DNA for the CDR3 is TGTGCCAGTAGTATTGAGGTACGCTACGAGCAGTACTTC. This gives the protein CASSIEVRYEQYF.

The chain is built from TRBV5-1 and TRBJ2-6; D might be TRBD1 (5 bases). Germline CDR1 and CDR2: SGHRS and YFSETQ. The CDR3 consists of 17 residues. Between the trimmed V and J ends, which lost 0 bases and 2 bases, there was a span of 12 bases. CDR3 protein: CASSLVQVFTGANVLTF. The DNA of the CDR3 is TGCGCCAGCAGCTTGGTACAGGTCTTCACTGGGGCCAACGTCCTGACTTTC.